Included here is one T cell receptor (beta chain) sequence, with context. The data were taken from a study of blood T cell repertoires in COVID-19. The overall study: PBMCs, B-cell-depleted T cells, or T cells provided the cDNA or gDNA that made up the material.

Clinical history reported by participants formed the basis on which cohorts were assigned. Clones were sequenced by immunoSEQ multiplex PCR, and TCRdb holds only the in-frame ones, with some missing. The data contain about 220,000 clones, 82% of them singletons. Specimen: PBMCs or T cells enriched from blood (not recorded which). The TCR sequence derives from a woman aged 55-75 years who had recovered from COVID-19.

The CDR3 coding sequence is TGTGCCAGCAGATGGGACAGCTATAATTCACCCCTCCACTTT. Protein: CASRWDSYNSPLHF. The V and J genes are TRBV7-9 and TRBJ1-6; 7 nucleotides align to TRBD1. Per the germline V gene, CDR1 is SEHNR and CDR2 is FQNEAQ (reference sequence). CDR3 size: 14 residues. Losses at the gene ends were 6 bases for V and 3 bases for J; bases not matched to a gene: 2.